This T cell receptor beta chain was recorded in a study of PD-1 blockade in classical Hodgkin lymphoma. The study, taken as a whole, reports: Baseline TCR diversity was reportedly lower in newly diagnosed patients than in healthy donors. It was reported as lower still in relapsed/refractory patients. Exclusion covered patients beginning nivolumab under 1 year post-ASCT.

The assay was immunoSEQ multiplex PCR, and TCRdb's table has in-frame clones only and misses some. The profile covers about 90,000 clones, with over 75% appearing a single time and around 3% taken by the ten largest. Time point described: cycle 4 day 1 (C4D1), after more than five weeks of nivolumab. Patients all relapsed after autologous stem cell transplantation, and there was variation in brentuximab vedotin exposure. A remark on this clone: The antigen remains unidentified.

The sequencing used peripheral blood mononuclear cells (PBMCs), collected before the fourth cycle of nivolumab. The sequence was collected from a human donor with classical Hodgkin lymphoma.

CDR3 nucleotides: TGTGCCAGCAGTTGGGACAGGGGGGGAGCTTTCTTT. This codes for CASSWDRGGAFF. The V gene is TRBV6-1, the J gene TRBJ1-1, with 11 bases lining up with TRBD1. CDR1 is MNHNS, CDR2 SASEGT, per germline. CDR3 length: 12 amino acids. J gave up 10 bases and V 5 bases, and 3 bases lay outside the gene matches.